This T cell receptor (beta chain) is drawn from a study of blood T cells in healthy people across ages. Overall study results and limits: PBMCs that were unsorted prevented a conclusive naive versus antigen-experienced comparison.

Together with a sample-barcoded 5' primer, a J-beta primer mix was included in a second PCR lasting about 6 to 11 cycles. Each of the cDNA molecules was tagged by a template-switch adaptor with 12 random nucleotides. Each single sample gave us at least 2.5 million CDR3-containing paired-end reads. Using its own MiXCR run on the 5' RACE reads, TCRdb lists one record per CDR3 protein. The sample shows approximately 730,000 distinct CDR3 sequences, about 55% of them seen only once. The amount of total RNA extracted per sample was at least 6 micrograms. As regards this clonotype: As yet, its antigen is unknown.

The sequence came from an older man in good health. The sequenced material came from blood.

CDR3: CANSVGQSGANVLTF. The CDR3 DNA is TGTGCCAACTCGGTGGGGCAGTCTGGGGCCAACGTCCTGACTTTC. V usage is TRBV7-9 and J usage is TRBJ2-6, with D tentatively TRBD1 (5 bases). Trimming took 10 bases from V and 1 from J, leaving 14 bases between them. This CDR3 region has 15 residues. Germline V gene data show CDR1 as SEHNR and CDR2 as FQNEAQ (reference sequence).